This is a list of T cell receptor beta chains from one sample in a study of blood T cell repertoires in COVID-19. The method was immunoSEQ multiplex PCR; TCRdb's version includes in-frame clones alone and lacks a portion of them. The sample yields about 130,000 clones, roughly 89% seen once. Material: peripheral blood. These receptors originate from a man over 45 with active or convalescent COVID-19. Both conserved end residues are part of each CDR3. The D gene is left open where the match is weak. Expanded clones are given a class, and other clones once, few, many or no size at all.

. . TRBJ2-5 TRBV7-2 CASSLFSSATQETQYF TGTGCCAGCAGCTTATTCTCTAGTGCCACTCAAGAGACCCAGTACTTC
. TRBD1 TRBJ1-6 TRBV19 CASSPTGPNSPLHF TGTGCCAGTAGCCCGACAGGGCCTAATTCACCCCTCCACTTT
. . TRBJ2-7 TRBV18 CASSGAGGSSYEQYF TGTGCCAGCTCCGGGGCAGGGGGGAGCTCCTACGAGCAGTACTTC
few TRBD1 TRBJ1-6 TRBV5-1 CASTRGQGDSPLHF TGCGCCAGCACACGGGGACAGGGGGATTCACCCCTCCACTTT
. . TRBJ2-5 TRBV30 CAWRTGKETQYF TGTGCCTGGAGGACGGGTAAAGAGACCCAGTACTTC
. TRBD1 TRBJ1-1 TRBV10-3 CAIRLDRATEAFF TGTGCCATCAGACTGGACAGGGCCACTGAAGCTTTCTTT
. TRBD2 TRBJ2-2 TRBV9 CASSVLAETGELFF TGTGCCAGCAGCGTACTAGCGGAAACCGGGGAGCTGTTTTTT
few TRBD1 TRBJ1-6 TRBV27 CASSSDRGGSPLHF TGTGCCAGCAGTTCCGACAGGGGAGGTTCACCCCTCCACTTT
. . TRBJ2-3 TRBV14 CASSRHEQGTQYF TGTGCCAGCAGCCGCCACGAACAGGGCACGCAGTATTTT
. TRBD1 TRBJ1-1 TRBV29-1 CSGQGSTEAFF TGCAGCGGACAGGGGTCCACTGAAGCTTTCTTT
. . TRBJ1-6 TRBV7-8 CASSLERGVNSPLHF TGTGCCAGCAGCTTAGAGCGGGGGGTGAATTCACCCCTCCACTTT
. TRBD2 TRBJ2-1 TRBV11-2 CASSFDGTSGSNEQFF TGTGCCAGCAGCTTCGACGGGACTAGCGGGAGTAATGAGCAGTTCTTC
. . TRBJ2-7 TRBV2 CASSGVGSVEQYF TGTGCCAGCAGCGGAGTAGGCAGTGTTGAGCAGTACTTC
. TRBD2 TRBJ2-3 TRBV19 CASRRTSGSTDTQYF TGTGCCAGTAGAAGGACTAGCGGTAGCACAGATACGCAGTATTTT
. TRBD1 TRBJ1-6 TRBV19 CASSLRTGGRNSPLHF TGTGCCAGTAGTCTAAGGACAGGGGGAAGAAATTCACCCCTCCACTTT
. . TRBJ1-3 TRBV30 CAWTGGKAGNTIYF TGTGCCTGGACGGGGGGGAAAGCTGGAAACACCATATATTTT
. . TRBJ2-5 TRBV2 CASSENRGGGETQYF TGTGCCAGCAGCGAAAACAGGGGCGGAGGGGAGACCCAGTACTTC
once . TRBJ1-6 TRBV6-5 CASSYSAGYGSPLHF TGTGCCAGCAGTTACTCAGCAGGGTATGGATCACCCCTCCACTTT
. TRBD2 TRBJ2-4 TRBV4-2 CASSQAVTSGTPAKNIQYF TGTGCCAGCAGCCAAGCTGTCACTAGCGGGACCCCAGCCAAAAACATTCAGTACTTC
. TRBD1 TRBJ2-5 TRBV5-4 CASSRTGQETQYF TGTGCCAGCAGCCGGACAGGCCAAGAGACCCAGTACTTC